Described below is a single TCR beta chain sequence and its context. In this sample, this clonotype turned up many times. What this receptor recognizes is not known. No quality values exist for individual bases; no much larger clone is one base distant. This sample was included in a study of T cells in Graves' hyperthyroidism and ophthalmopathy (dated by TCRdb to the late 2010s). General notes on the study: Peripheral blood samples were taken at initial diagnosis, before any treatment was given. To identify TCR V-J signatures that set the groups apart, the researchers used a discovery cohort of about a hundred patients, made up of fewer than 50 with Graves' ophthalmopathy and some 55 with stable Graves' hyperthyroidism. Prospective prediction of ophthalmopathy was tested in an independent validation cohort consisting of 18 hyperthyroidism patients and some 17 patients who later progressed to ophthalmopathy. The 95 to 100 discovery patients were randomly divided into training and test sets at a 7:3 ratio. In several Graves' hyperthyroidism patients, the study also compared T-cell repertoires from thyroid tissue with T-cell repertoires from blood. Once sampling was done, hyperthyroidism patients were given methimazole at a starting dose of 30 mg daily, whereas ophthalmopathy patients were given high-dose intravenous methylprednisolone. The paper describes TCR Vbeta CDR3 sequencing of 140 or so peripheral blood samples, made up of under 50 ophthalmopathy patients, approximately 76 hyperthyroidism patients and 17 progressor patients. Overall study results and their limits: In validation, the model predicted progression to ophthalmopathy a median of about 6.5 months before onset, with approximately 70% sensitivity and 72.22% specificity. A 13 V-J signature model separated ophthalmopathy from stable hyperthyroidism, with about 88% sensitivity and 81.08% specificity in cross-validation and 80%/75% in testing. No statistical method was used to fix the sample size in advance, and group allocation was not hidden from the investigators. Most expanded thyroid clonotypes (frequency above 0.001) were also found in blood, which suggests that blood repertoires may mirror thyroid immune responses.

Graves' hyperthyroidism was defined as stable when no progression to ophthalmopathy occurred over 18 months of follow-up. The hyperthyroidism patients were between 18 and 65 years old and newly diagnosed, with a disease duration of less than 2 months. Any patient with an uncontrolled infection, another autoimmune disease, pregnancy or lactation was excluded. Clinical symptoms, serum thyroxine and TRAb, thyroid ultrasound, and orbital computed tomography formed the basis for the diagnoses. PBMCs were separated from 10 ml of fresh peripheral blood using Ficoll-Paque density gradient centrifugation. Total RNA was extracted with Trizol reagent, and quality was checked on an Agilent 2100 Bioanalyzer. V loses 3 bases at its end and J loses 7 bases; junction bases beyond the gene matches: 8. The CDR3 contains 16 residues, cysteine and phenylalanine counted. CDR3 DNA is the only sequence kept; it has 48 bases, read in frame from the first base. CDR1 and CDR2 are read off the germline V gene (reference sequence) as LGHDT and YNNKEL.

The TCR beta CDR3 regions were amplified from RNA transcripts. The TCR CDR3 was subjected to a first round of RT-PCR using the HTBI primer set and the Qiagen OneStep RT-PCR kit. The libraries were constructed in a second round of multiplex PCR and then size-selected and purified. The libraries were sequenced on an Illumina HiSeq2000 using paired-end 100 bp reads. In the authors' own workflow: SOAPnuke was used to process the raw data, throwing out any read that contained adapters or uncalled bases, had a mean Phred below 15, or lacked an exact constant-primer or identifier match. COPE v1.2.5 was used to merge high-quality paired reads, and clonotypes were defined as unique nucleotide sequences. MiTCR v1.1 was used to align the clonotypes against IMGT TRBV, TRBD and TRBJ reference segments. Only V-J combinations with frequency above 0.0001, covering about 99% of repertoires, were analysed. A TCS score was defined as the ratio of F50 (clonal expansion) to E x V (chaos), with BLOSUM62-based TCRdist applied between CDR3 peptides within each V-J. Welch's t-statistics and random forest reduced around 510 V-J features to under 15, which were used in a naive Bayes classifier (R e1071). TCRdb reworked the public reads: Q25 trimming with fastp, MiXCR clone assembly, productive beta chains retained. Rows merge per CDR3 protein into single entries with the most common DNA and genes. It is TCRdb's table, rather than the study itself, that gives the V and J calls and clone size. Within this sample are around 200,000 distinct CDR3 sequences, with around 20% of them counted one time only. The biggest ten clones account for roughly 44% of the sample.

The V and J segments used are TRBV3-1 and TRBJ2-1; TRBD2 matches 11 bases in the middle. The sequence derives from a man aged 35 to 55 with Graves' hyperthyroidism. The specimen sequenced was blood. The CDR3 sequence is CASSQGTSGQRNEQFF. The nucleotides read TGTGCCAGCAGCCAGGGGACTAGCGGACAACGAAATGAGCAGTTCTTC.